Many counts were recorded for the clone carrying this T cell receptor beta chain. Its antigen is undetermined. These data belong to a study of early T cells in non-severe SARS-CoV-2 infection. The overall study: Sequencing of bulk RNA from unsorted whole blood was done, without chain pairing. Findings and limits, study-wide: Matching against VDJdb likely underestimated virus-specific expansions, favoring anti-spike CD8.

The V and J ends lost 0 bases and 3 bases, in that order; junction bases with no gene match: 5. This CDR3 region has 16 residues. Germline values: CDR1 MNHEY, CDR2 SVGEGT. Individual cDNA molecules each received unique molecular identifiers attached to them. TCRdb fed the 5' RACE reads into MiXCR, producing one record per CDR3 protein. The sample includes approximately 38,000 distinct CDR3 sequences, roughly 4.3% of them seen just once. The V gene is TRBV6-2 or TRBV6-3, the J gene TRBJ2-7, with TRBD1 matching over 10 bases. Sequenced sample: whole blood. This TCR was sampled from an adult who was a healthcare worker with PCR-confirmed SARS-CoV-2 infection or an uninfected control (not recorded which). DNA for the CDR3: TGTGCCAGCAGTTACTCCCCCGGGACAGGGGACTACGAGCAGTACTTC. Protein: CASSYSPGTGDYEQYF.